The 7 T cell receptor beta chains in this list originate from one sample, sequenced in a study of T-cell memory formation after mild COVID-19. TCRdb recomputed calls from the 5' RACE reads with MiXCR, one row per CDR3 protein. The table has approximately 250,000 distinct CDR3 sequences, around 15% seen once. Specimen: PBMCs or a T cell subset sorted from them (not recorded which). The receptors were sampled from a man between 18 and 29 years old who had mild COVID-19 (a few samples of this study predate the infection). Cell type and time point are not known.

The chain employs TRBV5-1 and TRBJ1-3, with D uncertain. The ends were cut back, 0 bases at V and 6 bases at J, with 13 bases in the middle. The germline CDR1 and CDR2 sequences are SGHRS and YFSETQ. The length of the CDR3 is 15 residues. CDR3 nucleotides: TGCGCCAGCAGCTTGGAAGGGCGATTGGAAAACACCATATATTTT. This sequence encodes CASSLEGRLENTIYF.

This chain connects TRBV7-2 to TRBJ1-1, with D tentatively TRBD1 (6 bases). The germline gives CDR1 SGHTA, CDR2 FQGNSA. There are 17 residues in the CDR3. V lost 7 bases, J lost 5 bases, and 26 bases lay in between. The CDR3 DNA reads TGTGCCAGCACCAAAGTCGGGGGCGCCGCACCGAAGACTGAAGCTTTCTTT. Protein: CASTKVGGAAPKTEAFF.

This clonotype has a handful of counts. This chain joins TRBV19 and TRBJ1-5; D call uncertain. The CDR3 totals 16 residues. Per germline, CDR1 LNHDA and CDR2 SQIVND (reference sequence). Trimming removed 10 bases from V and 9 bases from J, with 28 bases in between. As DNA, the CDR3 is TGTGCCACCGACGAAAACAAGAGCTCAAGAGTGTGGCCCCAGCATTTT. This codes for CATDENKSSRVWPQHF.

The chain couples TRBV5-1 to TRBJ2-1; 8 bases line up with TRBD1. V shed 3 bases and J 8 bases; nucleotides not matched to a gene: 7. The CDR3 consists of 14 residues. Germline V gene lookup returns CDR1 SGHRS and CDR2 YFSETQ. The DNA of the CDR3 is TGCGCCAGCAGCTCGTACAGGGGGTTGGATGAGCAGTTCTTC. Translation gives CASSSYRGLDEQFF. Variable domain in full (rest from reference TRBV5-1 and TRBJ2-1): KAGVTQTPRYLIKTRGQQVTLSCSPISGHRSVSWYQQTPGQGLQFLFEYFSETQRNKGNFPGRFSGRQFSNSRSEMNVSTLELGDSALYLCASSSYRGLDEQFFGPGTRLTVL.

The chain's CDR3 is CASSQGPRNIQYF. The CDR3 coding sequence is TGTGCCAGCAGTCAGGGACCCCGAAACATTCAGTACTTC. The gene calls are TRBV12-3 or TRBV12-4 and TRBJ2-4, with D perhaps TRBD1 or TRBD2 (5 bases each). The CDR3 is 13 residues long. Trimming pared 5 bases from V and 6 bases from J, leaving 11 bases between.

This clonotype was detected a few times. The CDR3 DNA sequence: TGTGCCAGCAGCTTGAACTCAGATACGCAGTATTTT. Its translation: CASSLNSDTQYF. The chain has TRBV7-2 and TRBJ2-3; no clear D. The CDR3 is made up of 12 amino acids. Germline values: CDR1 SGHTA, CDR2 FQGNSA. Trimming left V 3 bases short and J 4 bases short, with 5 bases between.

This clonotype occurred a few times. CDR3: CASSFGDGPYGYTF. The CDR3 DNA reads TGCGCCAGCAGCTTCGGGGACGGTCCCTATGGCTACACCTTC. This chain joins TRBV5-1 and TRBJ1-2; tentative D call: TRBD1 (5 bases). The ends were cut back, 2 bases at V and 4 bases at J, with 12 bases in the middle. Germline V gene sequence: CDR1 SGHRS, CDR2 YFSETQ. This CDR3 has 14 residues.